Below, one TCR beta chain is given with its context. CDR1 SEHNR and CDR2 FQNEAQ come from the germline V gene (reference sequence). V lost 0 bases and J 2 bases, leaving 10 bases between the germline ends. This CDR3 has 16 residues. This sample was taken from a study of T cell changes during pregnancy in multiple sclerosis. The method was immunoSEQ multiplex PCR; TCRdb's version includes in-frame clones alone and lacks a portion of them. The table lists around 68,000 clones, about 90% of them singletons. The source is a female donor with multiple sclerosis, enrolled in a pregnancy study. Sequences were derived from CD4+ T cells from peripheral blood mononuclear cells, sampled before pregnancy. The chain couples TRBV7-9 to TRBJ2-2; unclear D gene. CDR3 nucleotides: TGTGCCAGCAGCTTAGCTCAGCGATCTAACACCGGGGAGCTGTTTTTT. This translates into CASSLAQRSNTGELFF.